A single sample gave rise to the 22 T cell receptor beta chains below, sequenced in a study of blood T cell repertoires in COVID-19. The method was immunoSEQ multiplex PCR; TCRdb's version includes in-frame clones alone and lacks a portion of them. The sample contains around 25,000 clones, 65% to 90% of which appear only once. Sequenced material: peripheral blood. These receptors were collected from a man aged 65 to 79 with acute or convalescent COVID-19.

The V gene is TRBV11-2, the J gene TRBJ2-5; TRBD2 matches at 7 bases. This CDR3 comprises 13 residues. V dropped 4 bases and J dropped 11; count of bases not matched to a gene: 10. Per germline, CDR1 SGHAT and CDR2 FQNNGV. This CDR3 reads CASSSLRGVGQYF. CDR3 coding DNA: TGTGCCAGCAGCTCATTACGGGGGGTGGGTCAGTACTTC.

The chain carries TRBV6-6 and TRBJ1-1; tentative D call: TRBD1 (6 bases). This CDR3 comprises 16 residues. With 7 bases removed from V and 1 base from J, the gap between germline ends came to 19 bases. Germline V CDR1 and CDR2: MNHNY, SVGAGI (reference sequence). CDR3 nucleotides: TGTGCCAGCACTCCTCCGGGGGGGGCCTCGAACACTGAAGCTTTCTTT. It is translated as CASTPPGGASNTEAFF.

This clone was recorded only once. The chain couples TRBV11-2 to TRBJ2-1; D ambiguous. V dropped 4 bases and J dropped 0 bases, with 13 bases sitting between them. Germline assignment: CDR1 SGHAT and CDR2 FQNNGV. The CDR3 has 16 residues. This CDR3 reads CASSSDFDPSYNEQFF. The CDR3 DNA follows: TGTGCCAGCAGCTCCGACTTCGACCCCTCCTACAATGAGCAGTTCTTC.

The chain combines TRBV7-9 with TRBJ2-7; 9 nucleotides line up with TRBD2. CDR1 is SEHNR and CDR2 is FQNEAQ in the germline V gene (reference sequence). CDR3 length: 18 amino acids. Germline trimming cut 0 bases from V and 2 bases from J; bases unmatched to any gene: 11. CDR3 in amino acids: CASSLAAVVTSGTYEQYF. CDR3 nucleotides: TGTGCCAGCAGCTTAGCTGCGGTCGTGACTAGCGGAACCTACGAGCAGTACTTC.

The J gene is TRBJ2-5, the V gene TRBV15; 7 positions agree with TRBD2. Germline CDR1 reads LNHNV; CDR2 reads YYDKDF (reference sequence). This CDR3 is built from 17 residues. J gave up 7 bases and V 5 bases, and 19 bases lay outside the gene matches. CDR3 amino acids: CATSRAYSGDSLGTQYF. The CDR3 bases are TGTGCCACCAGCCGAGCGTACAGCGGGGATTCACTGGGGACCCAGTACTTC.

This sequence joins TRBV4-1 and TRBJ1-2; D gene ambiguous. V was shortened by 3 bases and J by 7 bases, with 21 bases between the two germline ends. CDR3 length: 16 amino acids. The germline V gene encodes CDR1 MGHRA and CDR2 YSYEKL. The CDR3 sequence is CASSQESGNTRGGYTF. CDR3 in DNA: TGCGCCAGCAGCCAGGAATCCGGGAATACACGAGGTGGCTACACCTTC.

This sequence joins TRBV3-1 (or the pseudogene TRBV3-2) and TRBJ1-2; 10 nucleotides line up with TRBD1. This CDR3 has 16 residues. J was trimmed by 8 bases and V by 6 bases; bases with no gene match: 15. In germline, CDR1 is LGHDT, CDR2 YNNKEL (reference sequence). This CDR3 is CASSRQGAKNPLGYTF. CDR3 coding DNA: TGTGCCAGCAGTCGACAGGGGGCTAAAAATCCTCTCGGCTACACCTTC.

In DNA form, the CDR3 reads TGCGCCAGCAGTGAGGGAGGGGCCATTCAGTACTTC. It yields the protein CASSEGGAIQYF. J is TRBJ2-4 and V is TRBV5-1; TRBD2 matches at 7 bases. CDR3 length equals 12 residues. Germline CDR1 is SGHRS and CDR2 is YFSETQ. V lost 5 bases and J lost 9; bases outside the gene matches: 5.

CDR3 residues: CASRGDSSNQPQHF. CDR3 DNA sequence: TGTGCCAGCAGGGGGGACAGTAGCAATCAGCCCCAGCATTTT. The chain joins TRBV2 to TRBJ1-5, with TRBD1 matching 7 bases. From germline, CDR1 is SNHLY and CDR2 FYNNEI. V trimming: 6 bases; J trimming: 0 bases; junction bases outside the gene matches: 2. CDR3 length equals 14 residues.

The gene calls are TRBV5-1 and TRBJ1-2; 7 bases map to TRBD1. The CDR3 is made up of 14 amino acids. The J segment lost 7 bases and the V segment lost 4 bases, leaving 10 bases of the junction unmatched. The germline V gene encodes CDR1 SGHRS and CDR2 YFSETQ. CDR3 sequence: CASSGSGTDPGYTF. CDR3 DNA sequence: TGCGCCAGCAGCGGGTCCGGGACAGACCCTGGCTACACCTTC.

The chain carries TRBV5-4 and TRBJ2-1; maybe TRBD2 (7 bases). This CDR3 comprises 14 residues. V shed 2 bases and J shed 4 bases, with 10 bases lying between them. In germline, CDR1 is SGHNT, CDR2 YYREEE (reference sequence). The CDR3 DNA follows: TGTGCCAGCAGCTTCGGGGGGCTGTACAATGAGCAGTTCTTC. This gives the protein CASSFGGLYNEQFF. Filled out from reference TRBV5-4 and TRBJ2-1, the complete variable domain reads ETGVTQSPTHLIKTRGQQVTLRCSSQSGHNTVSWYQQALGQGPQFIFQYYREEENGRGNFPPRFSGLQFPNYSSELNVNALELDDSALYLCASSFGGLYNEQFFGPGTRLTVL.

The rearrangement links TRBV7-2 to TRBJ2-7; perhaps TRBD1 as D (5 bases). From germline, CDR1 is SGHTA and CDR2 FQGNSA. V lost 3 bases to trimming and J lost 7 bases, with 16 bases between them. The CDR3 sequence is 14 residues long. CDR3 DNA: TGTGCCAGCAGCTTCCAGGGTGTTCAGTGGGAGCAGTACTTC. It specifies CASSFQGVQWEQYF.

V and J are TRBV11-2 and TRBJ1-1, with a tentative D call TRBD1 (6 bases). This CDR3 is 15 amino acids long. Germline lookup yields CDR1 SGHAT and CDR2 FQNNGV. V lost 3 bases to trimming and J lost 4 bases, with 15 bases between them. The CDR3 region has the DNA TGTGCCAGCAGCTTTCGACCGGGACACGTCACTGAAGCTTTCTTT. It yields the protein CASSFRPGHVTEAFF.

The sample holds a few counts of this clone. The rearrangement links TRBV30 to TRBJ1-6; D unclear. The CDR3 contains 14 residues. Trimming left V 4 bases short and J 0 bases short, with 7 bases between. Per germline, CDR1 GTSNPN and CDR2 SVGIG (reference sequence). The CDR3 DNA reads TGTGCCTGGACACGGAGCTCCTATAATTCACCCCTCCACTTT. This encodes CAWTRSSYNSPLHF.

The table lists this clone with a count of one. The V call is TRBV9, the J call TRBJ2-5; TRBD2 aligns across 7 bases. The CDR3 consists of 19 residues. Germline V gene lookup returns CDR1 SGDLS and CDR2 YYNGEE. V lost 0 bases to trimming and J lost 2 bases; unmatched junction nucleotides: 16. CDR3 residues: CASSVATGGGPPQQETQYF. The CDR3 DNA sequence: TGTGCCAGCAGCGTAGCTACTGGGGGAGGGCCCCCTCAACAAGAGACCCAGTACTTC.

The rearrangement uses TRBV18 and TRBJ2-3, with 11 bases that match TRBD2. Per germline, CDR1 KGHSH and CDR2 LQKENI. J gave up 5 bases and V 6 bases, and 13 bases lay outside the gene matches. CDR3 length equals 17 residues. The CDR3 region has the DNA TGTGCCAGCTCGGATTTAGCGGGAGGGCCTGAGGGAGATACGCAGTATTTT. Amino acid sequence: CASSDLAGGPEGDTQYF.

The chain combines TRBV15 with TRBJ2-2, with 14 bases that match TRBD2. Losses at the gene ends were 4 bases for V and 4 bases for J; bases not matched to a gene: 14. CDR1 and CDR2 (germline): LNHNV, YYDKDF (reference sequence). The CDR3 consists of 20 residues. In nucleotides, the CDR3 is TGTGCCACCAGCACCCCCCTGACCGGGACTAGCGGGAGAACCACCGGGGAGCTGTTTTTT. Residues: CATSTPLTGTSGRTTGELFF.

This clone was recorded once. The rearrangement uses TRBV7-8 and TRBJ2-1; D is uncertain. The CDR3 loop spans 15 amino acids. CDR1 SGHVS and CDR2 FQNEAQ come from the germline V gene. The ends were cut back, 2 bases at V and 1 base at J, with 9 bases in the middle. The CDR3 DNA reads TGTGCCAGCAGCTTAAGTTCTGCGTCCTACAATGAGCAGTTCTTC. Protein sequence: CASSLSSASYNEQFF.

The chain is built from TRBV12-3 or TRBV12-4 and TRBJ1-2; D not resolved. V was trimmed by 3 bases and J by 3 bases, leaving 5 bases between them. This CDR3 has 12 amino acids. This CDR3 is CASSFLDYGYTF. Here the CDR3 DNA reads TGTGCCAGCAGTTTCCTAGACTATGGCTACACCTTC.

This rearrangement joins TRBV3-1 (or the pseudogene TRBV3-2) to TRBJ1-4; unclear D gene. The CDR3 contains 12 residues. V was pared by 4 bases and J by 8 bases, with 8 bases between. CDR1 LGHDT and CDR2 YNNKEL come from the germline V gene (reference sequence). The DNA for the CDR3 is TGTGCCAGCAGCCCCCAGTCCGAAAAACTGTTTTTT. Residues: CASSPQSEKLFF.

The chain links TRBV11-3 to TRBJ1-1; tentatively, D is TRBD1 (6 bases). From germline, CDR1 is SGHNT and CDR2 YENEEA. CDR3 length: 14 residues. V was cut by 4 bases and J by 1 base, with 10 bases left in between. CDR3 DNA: TGTGCCAGCAGCTCAGGACAGACGAACACTGAAGCTTTCTTT. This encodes CASSSGQTNTEAFF. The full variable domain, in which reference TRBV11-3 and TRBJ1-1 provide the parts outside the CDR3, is EAGVVQSPRYKIIEKKQPVAFWCNPISGHNTLYWYLQNLGQGPELLIRYENEEAVDDSQLPKDRFSAERLKGVDSTLKIQPAELGDSAVYLCASSSGQTNTEAFFGQGTRLTVV.

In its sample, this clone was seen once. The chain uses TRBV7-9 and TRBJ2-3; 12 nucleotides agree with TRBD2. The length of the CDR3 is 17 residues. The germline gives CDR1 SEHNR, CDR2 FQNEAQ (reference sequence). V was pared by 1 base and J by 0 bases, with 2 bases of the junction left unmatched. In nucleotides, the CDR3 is TGTGCCAGCAGCTTAGGGGGGACTAGCGGGAGCACAGATACGCAGTATTTT. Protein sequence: CASSLGGTSGSTDTQYF.